These 13 T cell receptor beta chains originate from one sample sequenced in a study of human T cells and chemical hapten exposure. TCRdb passed the RACE reads through MiXCR, listing each CDR3 protein once. The sample records 240,000 or so distinct CDR3 sequences, 7% to 10% being singletons. Noted time point: pre-sensitization, week 0. The treatment here: therapeutic diphenylcyclopropenone sensitization with weekly scalp DPC. Specimen: whole blood, collected in connection with sensitization to the hapten diphenylcyclopropenone (DPC). The receptors were gathered from a middle-aged woman with alopecia areata. Some clones in this sample may be carry-over from other donors' samples.

In this sample, this clonotype turned up a few times. The chain recombines TRBV7-2 with TRBJ2-3; D unresolved. Looked up from germline, CDR1 is SGHTA and CDR2 is FQGNSA. The CDR3 totals 13 residues. V gave up 5 bases and J gave up 4 bases, with 10 bases separating them. CDR3 loop: CASSLRRSDTQYF. The CDR3 coding sequence is TGTGCCAGCAGCCTAAGACGGTCAGATACGCAGTATTTT.

The chain has TRBV7-2 and TRBJ2-3, with D perhaps TRBD1 (6 bases). From germline, CDR1 is SGHTA and CDR2 FQGNSA. The CDR3 length is 16 residues. V shed 4 bases and J shed 7 bases, with 21 bases lying between them. CDR3: CASSSPARSRGNTQYF. In DNA, the CDR3 is TGTGCCAGCAGCTCCCCCGCTAGGTCCAGGGGAAATACGCAGTATTTT.

This clonotype has only a few counts. This chain links TRBV4-3 with TRBJ2-3; TRBD1 matches at 10 bases. J gave up 6 bases and V 4 bases, and 7 bases lay outside the gene matches. In germline, CDR1 is LGHNA, CDR2 YSLEER. This CDR3 spans 15 amino acids. CDR3 coding DNA: TGCGCCAGCAGCCCCGGGACAGGGGATTTGGATACGCAGTATTTT. Protein product: CASSPGTGDLDTQYF.

This chain uses TRBV28 with TRBJ2-5, with D tentatively TRBD2 (5 bases). Per the germline V gene, CDR1 is MDHEN and CDR2 is SYDVKM. V lost 7 bases, J lost 5 bases, and 14 bases lay in between. The CDR3 sequence is 13 residues long. CDR3: CASMRAGIETQYF. In nucleotides, the CDR3 is TGTGCCAGCATGCGGGCTGGGATCGAGACCCAGTACTTC.

This clonotype was observed a few times. The chain links TRBV19 to TRBJ2-5, with 11 nucleotides matching TRBD2. V gave up 6 bases and J gave up 5 bases; unmatched junction bases: 8. Germline-derived CDR1 and CDR2 are LNHDA and SQIVND (reference sequence). This CDR3 region has 15 residues. The CDR3 DNA sequence: TGTGCCAGTAGCTACGAGACTAGCGGGATGGAGACCCAGTACTTC. Translation gives CASSYETSGMETQYF.

There are a few counts of this clonotype. The genes are TRBV7-2 and TRBJ2-1, with 14 positions matching TRBD2. The CDR3 spans 15 residues. Germline V CDR1 and CDR2: SGHTA, FQGNSA. V lost 5 bases, J lost 12 bases, and 9 bases stayed unmatched. The CDR3 sequence: CASSPGLAGARGQFF. DNA of the CDR3: TGTGCCAGCAGCCCGGGACTAGCGGGGGCCCGGGGGCAGTTCTTC.

This clonotype was detected ten times or more. V usage is TRBV7-2 and J usage is TRBJ2-1; no reliable D call. In germline, CDR1 is SGHTA, CDR2 FQGNSA. The CDR3 has 14 residues. The V and J ends lost 7 bases and 6 bases respectively, with 16 bases between them. This CDR3 is CASTPGRRPNEQFF. For the CDR3, the DNA is TGTGCCAGCACCCCGGGCCGAAGACCCAATGAGCAGTTCTTC.

The V and J genes are TRBV7-2 and TRBJ2-1; TRBD2 might be the D (5 bases). This CDR3 is 18 amino acids long. Deletions cut 2 bases from V and 0 bases from J, with 17 bases between. The germline CDR1 and CDR2 sequences are SGHTA and FQGNSA. The CDR3 DNA sequence: TGTGCCAGCAGCTTACGACCCTTGACCGGAGGCTCCTACAATGAGCAGTTCTTC. This translates into CASSLRPLTGGSYNEQFF.

V usage is TRBV12-3 or TRBV12-4 and J usage is TRBJ2-1; D is possibly TRBD2 (6 bases). Trimming cost V 6 bases and J 6 bases, with 18 bases left between them. The CDR3 is made up of 15 amino acids. CDR3 amino acids: CASRSPGTSGNEQFF. As DNA, the CDR3 is TGTGCCAGCAGGTCCCCCGGGACTTCCGGCAATGAGCAGTTCTTC.

This clonotype has more than one count but fewer than ten. The rearrangement uses TRBV7-9 and TRBJ2-6, with TRBD1 matching 9 bases. V shed 5 bases and J 0 bases; nucleotides not matched to a gene: 8. The CDR3 is made up of 18 amino acids. Germline values: CDR1 SEHNR, CDR2 FQNEAQ (reference sequence). CDR3 sequence reads: CASSPRTGENSGANVLTF. CDR3 nucleotides: TGTGCCAGCAGCCCCAGGACAGGGGAAAACTCTGGGGCCAACGTCCTGACTTTC.

The V gene is TRBV5-8, the J gene TRBJ2-3; TRBD2 aligns across 13 bases. Trimming cost V 5 bases and J 14 bases; bases outside gene matches: 20. The CDR3 spans 17 residues. The germline CDR1 and CDR2 sequences are SGHTS and YDEGEE. CDR3 protein: CASRSISGTSGKQGAYF. CDR3 coding DNA: TGTGCCAGCAGGAGCATCTCCGGGACTAGCGGGAAACAGGGGGCGTATTTT. The whole variable domain, remainder taken from reference TRBV5-8 and TRBJ2-3, is EAGVTQSPTHLIKTRGQQATLRCSPISGHTSVYWYQQALGLGLQFLLWYDEGEERNRGNFPPRFSGRQFPNYSSELNVNALELEDSALYLCASRSISGTSGKQGAYFGPGTRLTVL.

The rearrangement links TRBV27 to TRBJ2-7; 9 nucleotides agree with TRBD1. Losses at the gene ends were 10 bases for V and 3 bases for J; bases not matched to a gene: 4. The CDR3 runs to 12 residues. From germline, CDR1 is MNHEY and CDR2 SMNVEV (reference sequence). CDR3 region: CATGTGHYEQYF. CDR3 DNA: TGTGCCACCGGGACAGGGCACTACGAGCAGTACTTC.

This clonotype was seen repeatedly, ten times or more. The rearrangement links TRBV2 to TRBJ1-5, with no clear D. The CDR3 totals 12 residues. Germline lookup yields CDR1 SNHLY and CDR2 FYNNEI. Deletions cut 1 base from V and 6 bases from J, with 4 bases between. The CDR3 DNA is TGTGCCAGCAGTGAAGGGGGTCAGCCCCAGCATTTT. Protein: CASSEGGQPQHF.